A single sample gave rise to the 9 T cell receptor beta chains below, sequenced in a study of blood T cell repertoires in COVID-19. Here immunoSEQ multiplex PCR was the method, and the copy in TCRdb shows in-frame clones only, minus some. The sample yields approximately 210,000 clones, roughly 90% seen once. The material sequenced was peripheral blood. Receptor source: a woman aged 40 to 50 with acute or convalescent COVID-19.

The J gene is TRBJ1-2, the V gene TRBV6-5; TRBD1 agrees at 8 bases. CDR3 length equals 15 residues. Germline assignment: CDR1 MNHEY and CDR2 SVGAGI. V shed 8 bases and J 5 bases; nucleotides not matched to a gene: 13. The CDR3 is CASRGGGQGAYGYTF. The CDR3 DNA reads TGTGCCAGCCGAGGGGGGGGGCAGGGGGCGTATGGCTACACCTTC.

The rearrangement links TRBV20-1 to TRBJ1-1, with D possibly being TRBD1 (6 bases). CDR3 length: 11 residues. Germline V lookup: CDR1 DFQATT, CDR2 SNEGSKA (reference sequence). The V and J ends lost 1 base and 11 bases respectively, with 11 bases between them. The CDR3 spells CSARGAGEAFF. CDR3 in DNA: TGCAGTGCTAGAGGGGCAGGGGAGGCTTTCTTT.

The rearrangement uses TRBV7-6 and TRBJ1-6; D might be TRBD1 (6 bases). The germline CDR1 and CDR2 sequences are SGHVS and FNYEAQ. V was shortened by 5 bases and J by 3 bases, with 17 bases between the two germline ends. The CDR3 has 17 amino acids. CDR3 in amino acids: CASSPNRQARYNSPLHF. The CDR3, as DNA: TGTGCCAGCAGCCCAAACCGACAGGCCCGCTATAATTCACCCCTCCACTTT.

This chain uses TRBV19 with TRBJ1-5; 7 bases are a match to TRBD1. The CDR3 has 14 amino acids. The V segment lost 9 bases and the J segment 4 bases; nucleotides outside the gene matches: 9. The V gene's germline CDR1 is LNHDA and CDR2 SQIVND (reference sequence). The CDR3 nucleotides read TGTGCCAGCAGAACTACAGGGGTTAATCAGCCCCAGCATTTT. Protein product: CASRTTGVNQPQHF.

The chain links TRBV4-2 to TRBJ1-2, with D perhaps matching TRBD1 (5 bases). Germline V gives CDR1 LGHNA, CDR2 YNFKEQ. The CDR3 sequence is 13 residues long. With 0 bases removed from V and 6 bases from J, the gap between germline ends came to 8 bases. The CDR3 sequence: CASSQETVNGYTF. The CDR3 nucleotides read TGTGCCAGCAGCCAAGAGACAGTCAATGGCTACACCTTC.

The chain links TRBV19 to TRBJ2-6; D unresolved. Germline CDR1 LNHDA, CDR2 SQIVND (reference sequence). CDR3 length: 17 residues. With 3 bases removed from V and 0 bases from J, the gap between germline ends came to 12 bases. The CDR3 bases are TGTGCCAGTAGTATTTCGGCAGGTACCTCTGGGGCCAACGTCCTGACTTTC. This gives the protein CASSISAGTSGANVLTF.

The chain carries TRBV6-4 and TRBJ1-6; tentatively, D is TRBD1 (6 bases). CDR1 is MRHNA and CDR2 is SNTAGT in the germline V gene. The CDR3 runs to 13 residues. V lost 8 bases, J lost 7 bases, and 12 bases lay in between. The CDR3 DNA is TGTGCCAGCTCAGGGGATTCGAATTCACCCCTCCACTTT. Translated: CASSGDSNSPLHF.

The CDR3 DNA follows: TGTGCCAGCAGGGAGGGGAACTATGGCTACACCTTC. This sequence encodes CASREGNYGYTF. This rearrangement joins TRBV6-6 to TRBJ1-2; TRBD1 might be the D (5 bases). The CDR3 spans 12 residues. Per the germline V gene, CDR1 is MNHNY and CDR2 is SVGAGI (reference sequence). Deletions cut 6 bases from V and 2 bases from J, with 7 bases between.

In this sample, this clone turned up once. The CDR3 DNA follows: TGTGCCAGCAGCCTGGGCGGGACAGGGGGCGTGCGGGATACGCAGTATTTT. Translating gives CASSLGGTGGVRDTQYF. The rearrangement uses TRBV5-6 and TRBJ2-3; 12 bases are a match to TRBD1. This CDR3 contains 17 residues. Germline V gene sequence: CDR1 SGHDT, CDR2 YYEEEE. J lost 6 bases, V lost 4 bases, and 12 bases had no gene match.